Following are 2 T cell receptor beta chains from one sample sequenced in a study of shared clonotypes between healthy human individuals. The protocol was immunoSEQ multiplex PCR, while the TCRdb copy is restricted to in-frame clones and leaves out a portion. The sample shows about a million clones, about 80% of them seen only once. The sequenced material came from memory CD4+ T cells sorted from blood. Subset: CD45RA-negative fraction. The receptor set was obtained from a man younger than 35 in good health.

The CDR3 nucleotides are TGTGCCAGCAGTCCGGATGGCTCCTATAATTCACCCCTCCACTTT. Translating it yields CASSPDGSYNSPLHF. The V call is TRBV6-6, the J call TRBJ1-6; D unresolved. Germline V lookup: CDR1 MNHNY, CDR2 SVGAGI (reference sequence). Trimming shortened V by 5 bases and J by 0 bases, and 8 bases separated the two germline ends. This CDR3 has 15 residues.

The chain has TRBV18 and TRBJ2-7; D is unclear. The CDR3 covers 11 residues. The V gene lost 4 bases and the J gene lost 7 bases, with 8 bases spanning the gap. Germline V gene data show CDR1 as KGHSH and CDR2 as LQKENI. The CDR3 loop reads CASSLGVEQYF. Here the CDR3 DNA reads TGTGCCAGCTCACTGGGCGTAGAGCAGTACTTC.